These 18 T cell receptor beta chains originate from one sample sequenced in a study of blood T cell repertoires in COVID-19. Data came from immunoSEQ multiplex PCR; TCRdb stores just in-frame clones and leaves some out. Of 200,000 to 250,000 clones listed, approximately 81% are singletons. Sample: peripheral blood. The receptors stem from a woman over 75 with acute or convalescent COVID-19.

This sequence joins TRBV9 and TRBJ2-2; TRBD2 aligns across 7 bases. The ends lost 3 bases at V and 7 bases at J; junction bases unmatched: 12. Germline loops: CDR1 SGDLS, CDR2 YYNGEE. This CDR3 comprises 16 residues. CDR3 region: CASSAGGNTVGGELFF. CDR3 in DNA: TGTGCCAGCAGCGCCGGGGGGAACACAGTGGGCGGGGAGCTGTTTTTT.

The rearrangement uses TRBV3-1 (or the pseudogene TRBV3-2) and TRBJ2-1; the match to TRBD2 covers 14 bases. Germline CDR1 is LGHDT and CDR2 is YNNKEL (reference sequence). The CDR3 extends over 19 amino acids. Unmatched junction bases numbered 5, after V lost 1 base and J lost 0 bases. The CDR3, as DNA: TGTGCCAGCAGCCAAGTGGAGACTAGCGGGAGGGCCTCCTACAATGAGCAGTTCTTC. This translates into CASSQVETSGRASYNEQFF.

The chain uses TRBV18 and TRBJ2-3, with no clear D. The CDR3 consists of 11 residues. In germline, CDR1 is KGHSH, CDR2 LQKENI. V dropped 2 bases and J dropped 7 bases, with 4 bases sitting between them. This CDR3 is CASSPENTQYF. The CDR3 coding sequence is TGTGCCAGCTCACCAGAGAATACGCAGTATTTT.

The chain carries TRBV30 and TRBJ2-1; TRBD2 agrees at 11 bases. With 2 bases clipped from V and 7 bases from J, the junction kept 10 bases outside the gene matches. Looked up from germline, CDR1 is GTSNPN and CDR2 is SVGIG (reference sequence). CDR3 length: 16 amino acids. CDR3 DNA sequence: TGTGCCTGGAGTAGAATAGCGGGGGGGTTTGAGAATGAGCAGTTCTTC. This gives the protein CAWSRIAGGFENEQFF.

The rearrangement uses TRBV6-1 and TRBJ2-7; D unresolved. Germline loops: CDR1 MNHNS, CDR2 SASEGT. Trimming took off 2 bases at V and 5 bases at J, with 7 bases between the two ends. This CDR3 is built from 12 residues. The CDR3, as DNA: TGTGCCAGCAGTGAAAGAGGAGACGAGCAGTACTTC. This translates into CASSERGDEQYF.

The CDR3 DNA sequence: TGTGCCAGCAGCCCGGACAGGACTAGCACAGATACGCAGTATTTT. As protein: CASSPDRTSTDTQYF. The genes are TRBV7-9 and TRBJ2-3, with 7 bases that match TRBD1. This CDR3 spans 15 amino acids. The V gene's germline CDR1 is SEHNR and CDR2 FQNEAQ (reference sequence). The J segment lost 0 bases and the V segment lost 5 bases, leaving 5 bases of the junction unmatched.

This clone has only a few counts. The V call is TRBV11-3, the J call TRBJ1-1; no clear D. V lost 5 bases to trimming and J lost 5 bases, with 9 bases between them. CDR1 SGHNT and CDR2 YENEEA come from the germline V gene. CDR3 length: 12 residues. Here the CDR3 reads CASSHGYTEAFF. CDR3 nucleotides: TGTGCCAGCAGCCACGGGTATACTGAAGCTTTCTTT.

The V gene is TRBV9, the J gene TRBJ2-1; perhaps TRBD2 as D (5 bases). This CDR3 region has 15 residues. From germline, CDR1 is SGDLS and CDR2 YYNGEE. Trimming left V 0 bases short and J 5 bases short, with 12 bases between. CDR3: CASSVGQRSDNEQFF. In DNA form, the CDR3 reads TGTGCCAGCAGCGTAGGCCAGCGGAGTGACAATGAGCAGTTCTTC.

This clone has a single count. This rearrangement joins TRBV27 to TRBJ1-5; perhaps TRBD1 as D (6 bases). The V end was cut by 2 bases, the J end by 4 bases, with 21 bases between. CDR3 length equals 18 residues. Germline V gene lookup returns CDR1 MNHEY and CDR2 SMNVEV (reference sequence). The CDR3 DNA sequence: TGTGCCAGCAGTTTAAATTGGCAGGGGACCTTAGCAAATCAGCCCCAGCATTTT. Translated: CASSLNWQGTLANQPQHF.

This clone was detected a few times. The J gene is TRBJ2-2, the V gene TRBV29-1, with TRBD2 identical over 9 bases. Trimming took 7 bases from V and 2 from J; bases not matched to a gene: 5. Germline loops: CDR1 SQVTM, CDR2 ANQGSEA. The CDR3 consists of 14 residues. The CDR3 DNA is TGCAGCGGGATAGCGGGAGTCAACACCGGGGAGCTGTTTTTT. Residues: CSGIAGVNTGELFF.

The V gene is TRBV5-1, the J gene TRBJ1-1; D gene unclear. Per germline, CDR1 SGHRS and CDR2 YFSETQ. Trimming removed 0 bases from V and 0 bases from J, with 15 bases in between. The CDR3 runs 17 residues. The CDR3 is CASSLGGSTYMNTEAFF. The CDR3 DNA follows: TGCGCCAGCAGCTTGGGCGGGTCGACATACATGAACACTGAAGCTTTCTTT.

The chain uses TRBV19 and TRBJ2-1, with D maybe TRBD2 (6 bases). The CDR3 length is 16 residues. In germline, CDR1 is LNHDA, CDR2 SQIVND (reference sequence). Deletions cut 5 bases from V and 8 bases from J, with 22 bases between. CDR3 amino acids: CASSLSRGASRDEQFF. CDR3 coding DNA: TGTGCCAGTAGTCTTTCGCGGGGAGCCTCTAGGGATGAGCAGTTCTTC.

The chain couples TRBV19 to TRBJ1-1, with 8 bases lining up with TRBD1. This CDR3 has 14 amino acids. The trim removed 10 bases at V and 1 base at J, leaving 8 bases unmatched. Germline V gene sequence: CDR1 LNHDA, CDR2 SQIVND (reference sequence). The CDR3 sequence is CATLGTGGNTEAFF. As DNA, the CDR3 is TGTGCCACCCTGGGGACAGGTGGGAACACTGAAGCTTTCTTT.

The J gene is TRBJ1-6, the V gene TRBV4-1, with D perhaps matching TRBD1 (6 bases). Trimming stripped 4 bases from V and 7 bases from J, with 11 bases between. There are 14 residues in the CDR3. Germline CDR1 and CDR2: MGHRA and YSYEKL. The DNA of the CDR3 is TGCGCCAGCAGCCTTCTTACAGGGAATTCACCCCTCCACTTT. It translates to CASSLLTGNSPLHF.

This clone showed up just a few times. CDR3 protein: CASSLDRASYNEQFF. CDR3 in DNA: TGTGCCAGCAGCTTGGACAGGGCGTCCTACAATGAGCAGTTCTTC. This chain joins TRBV11-2 and TRBJ2-1; 8 bases match TRBD1. Germline V gene lookup returns CDR1 SGHAT and CDR2 FQNNGV. After removal of 3 bases from V and 1 base from J, the junction contained 2 bases not matched to a gene. This CDR3 is built from 15 residues. The whole variable domain, filled in from reference TRBV11-2 and TRBJ2-1, reads EAGVAQSPRYKIIEKRQSVAFWCNPISGHATLYWYQQILGQGPKLLIQFQNNGVVDDSQLPKDRFSAERLKGVDSTLKIQPAKLEDSAVYLCASSLDRASYNEQFFGPGTRLTVL.

The V call is TRBV11-2, the J call TRBJ2-3; perhaps TRBD2 as D (5 bases). This CDR3 is 16 amino acids long. V lost 3 bases to trimming and J lost 6 bases, with 19 bases between them. From germline, CDR1 is SGHAT and CDR2 FQNNGV. CDR3 region: CASSFQDASTGDTQYF. The CDR3 region has the DNA TGTGCCAGCAGCTTCCAAGACGCTAGCACCGGGGATACGCAGTATTTT.

This chain joins TRBV18 and TRBJ2-5, with D maybe TRBD1 (7 bases). Trimming shortened V by 5 bases and J by 5 bases, and 24 bases separated the two germline ends. The germline gives CDR1 KGHSH, CDR2 LQKENI. This CDR3 is built from 17 residues. In DNA, the CDR3 is TGTGCCAGCTCATCAATTTCTGACAGGGAGGCATGGGAGACCCAGTACTTC. The encoded protein is CASSSISDREAWETQYF.

Concerning this clone: A single base separates this from a much larger clone, so it may be a read error. The chain is built from TRBV6-2 or TRBV6-3 and TRBJ1-4; tentatively, D is TRBD1 (6 bases). CDR1 and CDR2 from the germline V gene are MNHEY and SVGEGT. V was clipped by 2 bases and J by 2 bases, with 6 bases between them. The CDR3 loop spans 14 amino acids. The CDR3 DNA reads TGTGCCAGCAGTTACCAGGGGACTAATGAAAAACTGTTTTTT. It specifies CASSYQGTNEKLFF.